These 29 T cell receptor beta chains originate from one sample sequenced in a study of cytomegalovirus exposure and HLA in healthy donors (dated by TCRdb to 2015 to 2018). Library preparation used the immunoSEQ multiplex PCR assay. A mixture of 60 forward primers for TCR Vbeta segments and 13 reverse primers for TCR Jbeta segments was used in the multiplex PCR. The source is immuneACCESS, and TCRdb retained only in-frame sequences with V and J called. Part of the clones is not carried over; for the studies checked, unresolved V genes explain less than half of this, and the remainder is unexplained. A total of around 120,000 clones appear in this sample, roughly 80% of them only once. 3.4% of the sample rests with the top ten. The sequenced material came from PBMCs. The receptors derive from a man aged 25 to 45 in good health and CMV-seronegative.

This clone was counted a few times. CDR3 loop: CASSLGRGMVYEQYF. The CDR3 DNA reads TGCGCCAGCAGCTTGGGCCGGGGGATGGTCTACGAGCAGTACTTC. The chain is built from TRBV5-1 and TRBJ2-7; possibly TRBD2 for D (6 bases). V lost 0 bases, J lost 3 bases, and 13 bases lay in between. This CDR3 is 15 amino acids long. Germline CDR1 is SGHRS and CDR2 is YFSETQ.

The V call is TRBV28, the J call TRBJ2-7, with 7 positions matching TRBD1. This CDR3 region has 15 residues. CDR1 MDHEN and CDR2 SYDVKM come from the germline V gene. The J segment lost 3 bases and the V segment lost 5 bases, leaving 10 bases of the junction unmatched. The CDR3 nucleotides are TGTGCCAGCAGTAACCCCGGGACAGTGATCTACGAGCAGTACTTC. The encoded protein is CASSNPGTVIYEQYF.

In the case of this clone: Mismatch with germline at one junction end may stem from a read error. The chain carries TRBV29-1 and TRBJ1-1; 7 bases agree with TRBD1. CDR3 length equals 13 residues. In germline, CDR1 is SQVTM, CDR2 ANQGSEA. The CDR3 protein is CSVEGTANTEAFF. In DNA, the CDR3 is TGCAGCGTGGAAGGGACAGCGAACACTGAAGCTTTCTTT.

The chain carries TRBV12-5 and TRBJ1-1; no clear D gene. The germline V gene has CDR1 LGHNT and CDR2 FRNRAP. The V and J ends lost 4 bases and 8 bases respectively, with 11 bases between them. The CDR3 runs 12 residues. DNA for the CDR3: TGTGCTAGTGGTTCAACACCCTGGGAAGCTTTCTTT. Protein product: CASGSTPWEAFF.

As concerns this clone: The sample contains more than one DNA sequence encoding this CDR3. V is TRBV20-1 and J is TRBJ1-5; D remains ambiguous. The V end lost 3 bases, the J end lost 6 bases, and 6 bases lay between the germline ends. The CDR3 covers 11 residues. Germline V gene lookup returns CDR1 DFQATT and CDR2 SNEGSKA (reference sequence). The CDR3 nucleotides are TGCAGTGCTAGGGCAGGTCAGCCCCAGCATTTT. Translation gives CSARAGQPQHF.

The V call is TRBV6-1, the J call TRBJ1-5; D not resolved. Trimming left V 3 bases short and J 9 bases short, with 12 bases between. Germline CDR1 reads MNHNS; CDR2 reads SASEGT. The CDR3 has 13 amino acids. CDR3 region: CASSERRLGPQHF. As DNA, the CDR3 is TGTGCCAGCAGTGAGAGGAGACTGGGGCCCCAGCATTTT.

The chain employs TRBV30 and TRBJ2-1; 13 bases match TRBD2. The CDR3 sequence is 17 residues long. With V trimmed by 5 bases and J by 2 bases, 9 bases remained unmatched. CDR1 is GTSNPN, CDR2 SVGIG, per germline (reference sequence). In nucleotides, the CDR3 is TGTGCCTGGTGGGGACTAGCGGGACAACTTACCTACAATGAGCAGTTCTTC. Translating gives CAWWGLAGQLTYNEQFF.

This chain joins TRBV27 and TRBJ1-4; 9 bases align to TRBD1. Germline loops: CDR1 MNHEY, CDR2 SMNVEV (reference sequence). J lost 8 bases, V lost 10 bases, and 14 bases had no gene match. The CDR3 contains 15 residues. The CDR3, as DNA: TGTGCCACCAAGAGCCCCGGGACAGGGTGGGAAAAACTGTTTTTT. Its translation is CATKSPGTGWEKLFF.

The V call is TRBV28, the J call TRBJ2-7, with TRBD1 identical over 7 bases. J was trimmed by 4 bases and V by 9 bases; bases with no gene match: 6. The length of the CDR3 is 12 residues. CDR1 MDHEN and CDR2 SYDVKM come from the germline V gene. CDR3 bases: TGTGCCAGTCGGACAGGTCTATACGAGCAGTACTTC. This gives the protein CASRTGLYEQYF.

The chain combines TRBV6-1 with TRBJ2-3; D remains ambiguous. With 2 bases removed from V and 3 bases from J, the gap between germline ends came to 12 bases. Germline V gene sequence: CDR1 MNHNS, CDR2 SASEGT. The CDR3 spans 15 residues. The CDR3 reads CASSEMTFGTDTQYF. CDR3 DNA sequence: TGTGCCAGCAGTGAAATGACTTTCGGAACAGATACGCAGTATTTT.

The V call is TRBV19, the J call TRBJ2-2; possible D gene TRBD1, 6 bases. V lost 6 bases and J 4 bases, leaving 15 bases between the germline ends. From germline, CDR1 is LNHDA and CDR2 SQIVND (reference sequence). CDR3 size: 15 residues. CDR3 sequence (DNA): TGTGCCAGTAGAACGGGTGGACAGAGCACCGGGGAGCTGTTTTTT. Protein sequence: CASRTGGQSTGELFF.

The CDR3 coding sequence is TGTGCCAGCTCACCGGAGTCCCAATACGAGCAGTACTTC. It is translated as CASSPESQYEQYF. This sequence joins TRBV18 and TRBJ2-7; D not certain. Germline V gene lookup returns CDR1 KGHSH and CDR2 LQKENI. This CDR3 spans 13 amino acids. V was cut by 3 bases and J by 4 bases, with 10 bases left in between.

The chain couples TRBV29-1 to TRBJ1-1; TRBD1 is a possible D gene (6 bases). This CDR3 spans 13 amino acids. Germline values: CDR1 SQVTM, CDR2 ANQGSEA. V gave up 5 bases and J gave up 1 base, with 11 bases separating them. The CDR3: CSVRTASNTEAFF. CDR3 nucleotides: TGCAGCGTTAGGACAGCCTCGAACACTGAAGCTTTCTTT.

This clone was detected only a few times. The chain has TRBV19 and TRBJ2-3, with 12 bases that match TRBD1. Losses at the gene ends were 5 bases for V and 4 bases for J; bases not matched to a gene: 1. CDR3 length: 14 residues. Germline V CDR1 and CDR2: LNHDA, SQIVND (reference sequence). CDR3 nucleotide sequence: TGTGCCAGTAGTGGGACAGGGGGCCCAGATACGCAGTATTTT. It translates to CASSGTGGPDTQYF.

The genes are TRBV5-7 and TRBJ1-1; maybe TRBD1 (5 bases). TRBV5-7 is classed as an ORF, of uncertain function. Trimming removed 6 bases at V and 5 bases at J, with 29 bases between. The CDR3 is made up of 18 amino acids. The CDR3 spells CASIPSPGRWAPGTEAFF. The CDR3 DNA reads TGTGCCAGCATTCCTTCACCGGGCAGATGGGCCCCAGGGACTGAAGCTTTCTTT.

This clone was counted only a few times. The junction shows a germline mismatch at one end, possibly a read error. The chain combines TRBV7-9 with TRBJ2-7; the D is unclear. The CDR3 has 12 amino acids. CDR1 SEHNR and CDR2 FQNEAQ come from the germline V gene (reference sequence). The CDR3 DNA reads TGTTCCAGCAGCTTAGGCCCCGGCGAGCAGTACTTC. This sequence encodes CSSSLGPGEQYF.

This clone was observed a few times. CDR3 coding DNA: TGTGCCAGCAGCTTTCAAAGGGGGACACCCGGAATAAACTATGGCTACACCTTC. This sequence encodes CASSFQRGTPGINYGYTF. The chain is built from TRBV7-8 and TRBJ1-2, with TRBD1 as a possible D gene (6 bases). The CDR3 loop spans 18 amino acids. V dropped 3 bases and J dropped 2 bases, with 22 bases sitting between them. Germline-derived CDR1 and CDR2 are SGHVS and FQNEAQ.

The V and J genes are TRBV19 and TRBJ1-3, with D unresolved. CDR3 length equals 15 residues. Trimming pared 3 bases from V and 4 bases from J, leaving 13 bases between. Looked up from germline, CDR1 is LNHDA and CDR2 is SQIVND (reference sequence). The CDR3 nucleotides read TGTGCCAGTAGTATGGTACAGTTGTACGGAAACACCATATATTTT. It is translated as CASSMVQLYGNTIYF.

This clone was picked up a small number of times. V gene TRBV10-3 combines with J gene TRBJ2-6, with 10 nucleotides matching TRBD1. Germline lookup yields CDR1 ENHRY and CDR2 SYGVKD. The CDR3 sequence is 17 residues long. V lost 4 bases to trimming and J lost 0 bases; unmatched junction nucleotides: 3. CDR3 nucleotide sequence: TGTGCCATCAGTGGTGGGGACAGGGGCTCTGGGGCCAACGTCCTGACTTTC. Amino acids: CAISGGDRGSGANVLTF.

J is TRBJ1-5 and V is TRBV29-1; perhaps TRBD1 as D (5 bases). The V end was cut by 4 bases, the J end by 7 bases, with 11 bases between. Germline V gives CDR1 SQVTM, CDR2 ANQGSEA. The CDR3 is 12 amino acids. CDR3 bases: TGCAGCGTTGTGCAGGGAGGGCAGCCCCAGCATTTT. This translates into CSVVQGGQPQHF.

This sequence joins TRBV18 and TRBJ1-5; 8 nucleotides match TRBD1. Trimming at V came to 6 bases and at J to 1 base, leaving 5 bases not matched to a gene. The CDR3 runs to 15 residues. CDR1 and CDR2 (germline): KGHSH, LQKENI. The CDR3 DNA reads TGTGCCAGCTCTCAGGGACAGGTCAGCAATCAGCCCCAGCATTTT. It is translated as CASSQGQVSNQPQHF.

The chain recombines TRBV7-5 with TRBJ1-6. TRBV7-5 corresponds to a pseudogene. The CDR3 contains 16 residues. The CDR3 reads CVRSCGTVHYNSPLHF. CDR3 bases: TGTGTCAGAAGCTGCGGGACGGTCCACTATAATTCACCCCTCCACTTT.

The DNA of the CDR3 is TGTGCCAGCAGTTCCCTTATTTTTCCGGACAGCGTCAATCAGCCCCAGCATTTT. This codes for CASSSLIFPDSVNQPQHF. This chain links TRBV28 with TRBJ1-5, with D perhaps matching TRBD1 (6 bases). V was trimmed by 4 bases and J by 3 bases, leaving 22 bases between them. CDR3 length: 18 amino acids. Germline V CDR1 and CDR2: MDHEN, SYDVKM.

Here the CDR3 reads CASSSQGRGFF. In DNA, the CDR3 is TGTGCCAGCAGTTCTCAGGGGAGGGGCTTTTTT. V is TRBV2 and J is TRBJ1-4; the D gene is possibly TRBD1 (6 bases). Germline lookup yields CDR1 SNHLY and CDR2 FYNNEI. The CDR3 sequence is 11 residues long. The V gene lost 5 bases and the J gene lost 17 bases, with 15 bases spanning the gap.

The rearrangement uses TRBV2 and TRBJ1-2; 7 bases fit TRBD1. This CDR3 comprises 15 residues. Germline CDR1 SNHLY, CDR2 FYNNEI. The junction had 10 bases not matched to a gene; V was cut back by 5 bases and J by 4 bases. Written as DNA, the CDR3 is TGTGCCAGCAGTCAGCTCCTTACAGGGGCCTATGGCTACACCTTC. It specifies CASSQLLTGAYGYTF. The whole variable domain, filled in from reference TRBV2 and TRBJ1-2, reads EPEVTQTPSHQVTQMGQEVILRCVPISNHLYFYWYRQILGQKVEFLVSFYNNEISEKSEIFDDQFSVERPDGSNFTLKIRSTKLEDSAMYFCASSQLLTGAYGYTFGSGTRLTVV.

The chain carries TRBV15 and TRBJ2-3, with 9 bases matching TRBD2. Germline loops: CDR1 LNHNV, CDR2 YYDKDF (reference sequence). The ends lost 5 bases at V and 0 bases at J; junction bases unmatched: 9. The CDR3 totals 17 residues. The chain's CDR3 is CATSQMRTSVSTDTQYF. DNA for the CDR3: TGTGCCACCAGCCAAATGAGGACTAGCGTGAGCACAGATACGCAGTATTTT.

The chain couples TRBV6-5 to TRBJ1-1; a weak D match, TRBD1 (5 bases). This CDR3 contains 16 residues. CDR1 is MNHEY, CDR2 SVGAGI, per germline. Trimming removed 2 bases at V and 3 bases at J, with 16 bases between. CDR3 nucleotides: TGTGCCAGCAGTTACAGGACCAGGGCAAGGGACACTGAAGCTTTCTTT. It yields the protein CASSYRTRARDTEAFF.

The J gene is TRBJ2-1, the V gene TRBV4-2; the match to TRBD2 covers 9 bases. CDR3 length: 18 amino acids. Trimming cost V 0 bases and J 9 bases; bases outside gene matches: 15. Germline V lookup: CDR1 LGHNA, CDR2 YNFKEQ. The CDR3 DNA follows: TGTGCCAGCAGCCAAGAGCTAGCGGGGAAAGGGATAGTGGTTGAGCAGTTCTTC. Its protein product is CASSQELAGKGIVVEQFF.

The J gene is TRBJ1-1, the V gene TRBV5-1, with D perhaps TRBD1 (5 bases). The CDR3 loop spans 14 amino acids. V was trimmed by 6 bases and J by 1 base, leaving 13 bases between them. CDR1 SGHRS and CDR2 YFSETQ come from the germline V gene. Here the CDR3 DNA reads TGCGCCAGCACGGGGCTGGGGGGGAACACTGAAGCTTTCTTT. Residues: CASTGLGGNTEAFF.